Shown below are 17 T cell receptor beta chains from a single sample sequenced in a study of human T cells and chemical hapten exposure. Time point here: patch test 2, 6 weeks after DPC sensitization. As to treatment: therapeutic diphenylcyclopropenone sensitization with weekly scalp DPC. TCRdb re-called the RACE reads with MiXCR, one entry per CDR3 protein. Counted here are roughly 94,000 distinct CDR3 sequences, over 7.5% occurring once; the ten biggest clones make up just over 2%. The starting material was whole blood, obtained in connection with sensitization to the hapten diphenylcyclopropenone (DPC). The receptors were gathered from a woman aged 40-49 years with alopecia areata. Some clones in this sample may be carry-over from other donors' samples.

There are a few counts of this clonotype. The rearrangement links TRBV7-8 to TRBJ1-3; TRBD1 might be the D (5 bases). V lost 8 bases and J lost 0, with 14 bases in between. CDR3 length equals 15 residues. The germline gives CDR1 SGHVS, CDR2 FQNEAQ. CDR3 nucleotide sequence: TGTGCCAGCTCCACTGGGGGGGTCTCTGGAAACACCATATATTTT. Translation: CASSTGGVSGNTIYF.

Here the CDR3 reads CASQEPGPYNSPLHF. In DNA form, the CDR3 reads TGTGCCAGTCAGGAGCCGGGACCTTATAATTCACCCCTCCACTTT. This chain joins TRBV6-1 and TRBJ1-6, with D possibly TRBD1 on 5 matching bases. Germline V gene lookup returns CDR1 MNHNS and CDR2 SASEGT. The V end was cut by 9 bases, the J end by 4 bases, with 16 bases between. The CDR3 runs 15 residues.

This clonotype was recorded only once. Being one base from a much bigger clone, this may be a read error. The chain employs TRBV29-1 and TRBJ2-7; no clear D. The germline V gene encodes CDR1 SQVTM and CDR2 ANQGSEA. This CDR3 region has 11 residues. V was trimmed by 7 bases and J by 4 bases, leaving 11 bases between them. This chain's CDR3 is CSAARAYEQYF. The CDR3 nucleotides are TGCAGCGCCGCCCGGGCTTACGAGCAGTACTTC.

The sample holds many counts of this clonotype. This chain connects TRBV6-2 or TRBV6-3 to TRBJ1-5; D unresolved. The CDR3 consists of 15 residues. V was cut by 6 bases and J by 4 bases, with 16 bases left in between. Germline values: CDR1 MNHEY, CDR2 SVGEGT. The chain's CDR3 is CASRLGWQWNQPQHF. As DNA, the CDR3 is TGTGCCAGCAGACTAGGGTGGCAGTGGAATCAGCCCCAGCATTTT.

The table lists this clonotype with many counts. The V call is TRBV7-2, the J call TRBJ1-4; D is ambiguous. V dropped 4 bases and J dropped 7 bases, with 19 bases sitting between them. The CDR3 loop spans 16 amino acids. Germline V gene data show CDR1 as SGHTA and CDR2 as FQGNSA. The CDR3, as DNA: TGTGCCAGCAGCTCCACCGAGCGGGATATTGGTGAAAAACTGTTTTTT. Its translation: CASSSTERDIGEKLFF.

This clonotype was seen a handful of times. The genes are TRBV3-1 and TRBJ2-2; 8 bases match TRBD2. There are 14 residues in the CDR3. After removal of 5 bases from V and 4 bases from J, the junction contained 3 bases not matched to a gene. Looked up from germline, CDR1 is LGHDT and CDR2 is YNNKEL (reference sequence). CDR3 region: CASSGGGLTGELFF. CDR3 bases: TGTGCCAGCAGCGGCGGGGGGCTCACCGGGGAGCTGTTTTTT.

This chain connects TRBV7-3 to TRBJ2-3; D is possibly TRBD2 (5 bases). Germline V gene data show CDR1 as SGHTA and CDR2 as FQGTGA. The CDR3 runs 14 residues. V gave up 3 bases and J gave up 5 bases, with 12 bases separating them. CDR3 region: CASSFGLNQDTQYF. For the CDR3, the DNA is TGTGCCAGCAGCTTCGGACTTAACCAAGATACGCAGTATTTT. Combining the CDR3 with reference TRBV7-3 and TRBJ2-3 gives the whole variable domain GAGVSQTPSNKVTEKGKYVELRCDPISGHTALYWYRQSLGQGPEFLIYFQGTGAADDSGLPNDRFFAVRPEGSVSTLKIQRTERGDSAVYLCASSFGLNQDTQYFGPGTRLTVL.

The rearrangement links TRBV10-3 to TRBJ2-2; D is undetermined. The CDR3 consists of 13 residues. Germline lookup yields CDR1 ENHRY and CDR2 SYGVKD. V was shortened by 8 bases and J by 4 bases, with 11 bases between the two germline ends. The CDR3 reads CAIGRERTGELFF. DNA of the CDR3: TGTGCCATCGGGCGAGAGCGCACCGGGGAGCTGTTTTTT.

This clonotype has more than one count but fewer than ten. This chain connects TRBV7-9 to TRBJ1-2, with D unclear. The CDR3 has 15 amino acids. CDR1 is SEHNR and CDR2 is FQNEAQ in the germline V gene (reference sequence). V shed 2 bases and J shed 8 bases, with 18 bases lying between them. The DNA for the CDR3 is TGTGCCAGCAGCTTACTGGGCAGCGCCCTAGAAGGCTACACCTTC. The encoded protein is CASSLLGSALEGYTF.

V gene TRBV28 combines with J gene TRBJ2-7, with a tentative D call TRBD2 (6 bases). The CDR3 covers 14 residues. The V end lost 8 bases, the J end lost 3 bases, and 17 bases lay between the germline ends. From germline, CDR1 is MDHEN and CDR2 SYDVKM. The CDR3 loop is CASRMEGLIYEQYF. DNA for the CDR3: TGTGCCAGCCGTATGGAAGGACTAATCTACGAGCAGTACTTC.

This clonotype came up many times. V gene TRBV7-3 combines with J gene TRBJ2-4; D is unclear. The CDR3 sequence is 14 residues long. The germline V gene encodes CDR1 SGHTA and CDR2 FQGTGA. V was clipped by 2 bases and J by 6 bases, with 11 bases between them. CDR3 residues: CASSLQGNANIQYF. As DNA, the CDR3 is TGTGCCAGCAGCTTACAAGGAAACGCAAACATTCAGTACTTC.

This clonotype was recorded a few times. The chain links TRBV28 to TRBJ2-1, with unresolved D. V lost 4 bases, J lost 8 bases, and 21 bases lay in between. The CDR3 contains 16 residues. CDR1 MDHEN and CDR2 SYDVKM come from the germline V gene. The DNA for the CDR3 is TGTGCCAGCAGTTCTATGGCCCGGACGTTTTCATATGAGCAGTTCTTC. Translated, it gives CASSSMARTFSYEQFF. Combining the CDR3 with reference TRBV28 and TRBJ2-1 gives the whole variable domain DVKVTQSSRYLVKRTGEKVFLECVQDMDHENMFWYRQDPGLGLRLIYFSYDVKMKEKGDIPEGYSVSREKKERFSLILESASTNQTSMYLCASSSMARTFSYEQFFGPGTRLTVL.

This clonotype was seen at least ten times. This chain links TRBV28 with TRBJ2-1, with 7 bases that match TRBD1. The germline CDR1 and CDR2 sequences are MDHEN and SYDVKM. The trim removed 7 bases at V and 3 bases at J, leaving 6 bases unmatched. The length of the CDR3 is 14 residues. CDR3: CASTRDSNYNEQFF. The CDR3 nucleotides are TGTGCCAGCACCCGGGACAGTAACTACAATGAGCAGTTCTTC. The variable domain in full, with the rest retrieved from reference TRBV28 and TRBJ2-1, is DVKVTQSSRYLVKRTGEKVFLECVQDMDHENMFWYRQDPGLGLRLIYFSYDVKMKEKGDIPEGYSVSREKKERFSLILESASTNQTSMYLCASTRDSNYNEQFFGPGTRLTVL.

The chain couples TRBV27 to TRBJ2-1; 7 bases are a match to TRBD2. The CDR3 has 17 residues. Per germline, CDR1 MNHEY and CDR2 SMNVEV (reference sequence). V gave up 2 bases and J gave up 4 bases; unmatched junction bases: 11. This chain's CDR3 is CASSLRPDTSVYNEQFF. DNA for the CDR3: TGTGCCAGCAGTTTACGGCCGGATACTAGCGTGTACAATGAGCAGTTCTTC.

The rearrangement joins TRBV19 to TRBJ2-5, with D perhaps TRBD2 (6 bases). Germline CDR1 is LNHDA and CDR2 is SQIVND (reference sequence). This CDR3 has 14 residues. Deletions cut 3 bases from V and 5 bases from J, with 13 bases between. In nucleotides, the CDR3 is TGTGCCAGTAGTATGCGGGATTTCGTTGAGACCCAGTACTTC. It encodes CASSMRDFVETQYF. The full variable domain, completed using reference TRBV19 and TRBJ2-5, is DGGITQSPKYLFRKEGQNVTLSCEQNLNHDAMYWYRQDPGQGLRLIYYSQIVNDFQKGDIAEGYSVSREKKESFPLTVTSAQKNPTAFYLCASSMRDFVETQYFGPGTRLLVL.

In its sample, this clonotype was seen many times. The V call is TRBV27, the J call TRBJ2-7; 10 nucleotides align to TRBD2. The CDR3 spans 16 residues. The V gene end was trimmed by 4 bases and the J gene end by 7 bases; junction bases not matched to a gene: 13. Looked up from germline, CDR1 is MNHEY and CDR2 is SMNVEV (reference sequence). The CDR3 nucleotides are TGTGCCAGCAGTTCCCCAGCGGGAGGGCCCTCGGAGGAGCAGTACTTC. This translates into CASSSPAGGPSEEQYF.

The rearrangement links TRBV12-3 or TRBV12-4 to TRBJ2-3; D gene ambiguous. V was clipped by 4 bases and J by 4 bases, with 6 bases between them. The CDR3 is made up of 12 amino acids. CDR3 loop: CASSWSADTQYF. The CDR3 nucleotides are TGTGCCAGCAGTTGGTCTGCAGATACGCAGTATTTT.